This T cell receptor beta chain emerged from a study of blood T cell repertoires in COVID-19. About the research overall: From the United States, Italy and Spain came samples of acute and convalescent COVID-19. Sample material is recorded as cDNA or gDNA derived from T cells, B-cell-depleted T cells, or PBMCs.

The germline gives CDR1 SGHTS, CDR2 YDEGEE. J lost 5 bases, V lost 1 base, and 11 bases had no gene match. This CDR3 has 18 amino acids. Authors' analysis steps: Reference gene primer amplification gave estimated nucleated cell counts. Libraries were prepared by immunoSEQ multiplex PCR; TCRdb keeps only in-frame clonotypes and omits some of them. V, J and clone size derive from that table, while D and trimming were established from the DNA sequence. The sample consists of approximately 210,000 clones, around four fifths of them appearing once. In this sample, this clone turned up once. The source material was peripheral blood. The receptor was isolated from a woman between 50 and 59 years old with acute or convalescent COVID-19. This rearrangement joins TRBV5-8 to TRBJ2-1; 11 nucleotides line up with TRBD2. The CDR3 protein is CASSLFGLAGGAHNEQFF. The CDR3 nucleotides read TGTGCCAGCAGCTTGTTCGGGTTAGCGGGAGGGGCCCACAATGAGCAGTTCTTC.